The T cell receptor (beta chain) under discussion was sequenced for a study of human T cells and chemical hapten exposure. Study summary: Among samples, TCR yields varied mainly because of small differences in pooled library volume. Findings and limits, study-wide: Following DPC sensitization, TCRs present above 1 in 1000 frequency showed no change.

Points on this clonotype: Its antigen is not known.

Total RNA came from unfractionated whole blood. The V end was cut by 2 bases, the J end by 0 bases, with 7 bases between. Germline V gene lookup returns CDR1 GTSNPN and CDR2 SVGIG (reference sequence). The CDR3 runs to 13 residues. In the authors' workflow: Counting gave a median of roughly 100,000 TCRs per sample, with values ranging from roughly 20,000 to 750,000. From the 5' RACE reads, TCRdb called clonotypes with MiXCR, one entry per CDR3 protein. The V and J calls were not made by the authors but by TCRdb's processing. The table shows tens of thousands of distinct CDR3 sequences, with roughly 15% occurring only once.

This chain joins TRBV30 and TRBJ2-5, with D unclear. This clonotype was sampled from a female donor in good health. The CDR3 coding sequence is TGTGCCTGGAGTACCCTGAACCAAGAGACCCAGTACTTC. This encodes CAWSTLNQETQYF.